This T cell receptor (beta chain) was sequenced in a study of T cells in Graves' hyperthyroidism and ophthalmopathy. TCR beta CDR3 sequences were amplified from RNA transcripts. First-round RT-PCR targeting the TCR CDR3 was performed with the HTBI primer set. TCRdb redid the calling of the multiplex PCR reads with MiXCR, one entry per CDR3 protein. The table lists about 98,000 distinct CDR3 sequences, approximately 40% of them singletons, with about 9.4% in the top ten. Participants, patients aged 18 to 65, had newly diagnosed hyperthyroidism with a duration under 2 months. Exclusion of patients followed from uncontrolled infection, other autoimmune disease, pregnancy or lactation. CDR1 and CDR2 from the germline V gene are MDHEN and SYDVKM. The V gene end was trimmed by 3 bases and the J gene end by 7 bases; junction bases not matched to a gene: 8. This CDR3 contains 14 residues.

The chain links TRBV28 to TRBJ2-7; 8 bases are a match to TRBD2. The sequence derives from a woman aged 25 to 39 with Graves' hyperthyroidism. The material sequenced was peripheral blood or thyroid tissue (not recorded which). The CDR3 region is CASSLWREDSEQYF. In nucleotides, the CDR3 is TGTGCCAGCAGTTTGTGGCGGGAGGACTCAGAGCAGTACTTC. The full variable domain, rest sourced from reference TRBV28 and TRBJ2-7, is DVKVTQSSRYLVKRTGEKVFLECVQDMDHENMFWYRQDPGLGLRLIYFSYDVKMKEKGDIPEGYSVSREKKERFSLILESASTNQTSMYLCASSLWREDSEQYFGPGTRLTVT.